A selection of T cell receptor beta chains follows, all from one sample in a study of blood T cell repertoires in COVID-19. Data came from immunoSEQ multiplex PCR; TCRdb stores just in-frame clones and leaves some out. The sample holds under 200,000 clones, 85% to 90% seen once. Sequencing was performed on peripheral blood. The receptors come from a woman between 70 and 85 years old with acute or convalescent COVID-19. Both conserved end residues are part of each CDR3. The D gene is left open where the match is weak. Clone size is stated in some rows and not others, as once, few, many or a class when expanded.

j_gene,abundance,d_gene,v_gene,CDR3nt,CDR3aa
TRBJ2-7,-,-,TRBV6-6,TGTGCCAGCAGAGACCTTATGGGGCACGAGCAGTACTTC,CASRDLMGHEQYF
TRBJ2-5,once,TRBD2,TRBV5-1,TGCGCCAGCAGCCCGGGACTAGCGGGAGGAGGAGAGACCCAGTACTTC,CASSPGLAGGGETQYF
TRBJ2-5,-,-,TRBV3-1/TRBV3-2,TGTGCCAGCTCGGCCGGGGGAGGCATAGGGACCCAGTACTTC,CASSAGGGIGTQYF
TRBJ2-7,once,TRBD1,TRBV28,TGTGCCACCCGGGACAGTGTTTACGAGCAGTACTTC,CATRDSVYEQYF
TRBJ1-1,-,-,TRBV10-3,TGTGCCATCAGCCCTTTGGGGCGGACTGAAGCTTTCTTT,CAISPLGRTEAFF
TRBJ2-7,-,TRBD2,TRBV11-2,TGTGCCAGCAGCTTAGGACTAGCGAACTACGAGCAGTACTTC,CASSLGLANYEQYF
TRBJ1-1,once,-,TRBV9,TGTGCCAGCAGCGTAGGGGCGACAGCTAACACTGAAGCTTTCTTT,CASSVGATANTEAFF
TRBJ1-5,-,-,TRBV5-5,TGTGCCAGCAGCTTTCGGGTGGATAGCAATCAGCCCCAGCATTTT,CASSFRVDSNQPQHF
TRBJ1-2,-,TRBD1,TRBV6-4,TGTGCCAGCAGTGCGACAGGGAACTATGGCTACACCTTC,CASSATGNYGYTF
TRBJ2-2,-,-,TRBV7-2,TGTGCCAGCCAGGAAACGGGAACCCTCGGGGAGCTGTTTTTT,CASQETGTLGELFF
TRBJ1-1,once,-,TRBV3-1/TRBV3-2,TGTGCCAGCAGCCTCCGTGGGGGGGGGAACACTGAAGCTTTCTTT,CASSLRGGGNTEAFF
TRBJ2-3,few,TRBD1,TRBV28,TGTGCCAGCAGTTCGCCTCCCACAGGGGAAGATACGCAGTATTTT,CASSSPPTGEDTQYF
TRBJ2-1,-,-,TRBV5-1,TGCGCCAGCAGCTTGGCGGGACTTTCCTACAATGAGCAGTTCTTC,CASSLAGLSYNEQFF
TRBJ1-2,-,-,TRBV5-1,TGCGCCAGCAGCCTCCCAGGCAATGGCTACACCTTC,CASSLPGNGYTF
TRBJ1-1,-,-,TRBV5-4,TGTGCCAGCAGCACATGGGCAGGGTCCACTGAAGCTTTCTTT,CASSTWAGSTEAFF
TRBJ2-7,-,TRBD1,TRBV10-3,TGTGCCATCGGCGGACAGGGCTACGAGCAGTACTTC,CAIGGQGYEQYF
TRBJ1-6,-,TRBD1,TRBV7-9,TGTGCCAGCAGCAACAACAGGGGTATCAATTCACCCCTCCACTTT,CASSNNRGINSPLHF
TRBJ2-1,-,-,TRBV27,TGTGCCAGCAGTTTAACCAGGACAGTCAATGAGCAGTTCTTC,CASSLTRTVNEQFF
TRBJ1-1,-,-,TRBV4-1,TGCGCCAGCAGCCAAGTGTATTGGGACACTGCTCAAGCTTTCTTT,CASSQVYWDTAQAFF
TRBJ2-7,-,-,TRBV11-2,TGTGCCAGCAGCTTAGACCCGACAGGCCCCTACGAGCAGTACTTC,CASSLDPTGPYEQYF
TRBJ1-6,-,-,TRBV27,TGTGCCAGCAGCCTACTGGGCCGAAGCTCCTATAATTCACCCCTCCACTTT,CASSLLGRSSYNSPLHF
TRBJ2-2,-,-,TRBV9,TGTGCCAGCAGCGTAGCGGCAGGGGGGGAGCTGTTTTTT,CASSVAAGGELFF